The following is a TCR beta chain sequence with its context. Profiled with immunoSEQ multiplex PCR; TCRdb holds only in-frame clones, not every one. Of a few hundred thousand clones detected, 85% to 90% appear once; the ten largest clones hold under 2.5%. The germline CDR1 and CDR2 sequences are MNHEY and SVGAGI. CDR3 length equals 13 residues. V dropped 7 bases and J dropped 6 bases, with 15 bases sitting between them. This specimen belongs to a study of blood T cell repertoires in COVID-19. This receptor was taken from a young woman who had recovered from COVID-19. J is TRBJ1-2 and V is TRBV6-5; no firm D call. The sample comprised PBMCs or T cells enriched from blood (not recorded which). In DNA, the CDR3 is TGTGCCAGCAAACTACGAGGGTTGAATGGCTACACCTTC. It encodes CASKLRGLNGYTF.